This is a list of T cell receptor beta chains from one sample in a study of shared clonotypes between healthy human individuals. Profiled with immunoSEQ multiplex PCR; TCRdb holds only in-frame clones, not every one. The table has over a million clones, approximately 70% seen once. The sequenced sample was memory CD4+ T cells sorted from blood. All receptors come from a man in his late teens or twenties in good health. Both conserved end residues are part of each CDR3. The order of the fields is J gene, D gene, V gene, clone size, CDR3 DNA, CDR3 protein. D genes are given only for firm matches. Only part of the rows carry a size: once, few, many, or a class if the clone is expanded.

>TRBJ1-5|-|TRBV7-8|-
TGTGCCAGCAGCTTAAATAGTCAGGGAGTTAATCAGCCCCAGCATTTT
CASSLNSQGVNQPQHF
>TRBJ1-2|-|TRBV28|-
TGTGCCAGCAGTTTATATTCCGGGGCAGGAGCCTATGGCTACACCTTC
CASSLYSGAGAYGYTF
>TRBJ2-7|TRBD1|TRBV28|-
TGTGCCAGCAGTTTACTGAAGGGGGCGCGGGCCGAGCAGTACTTC
CASSLLKGARAEQYF
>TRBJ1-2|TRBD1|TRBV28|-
TGTGCCAGCACCTTCGGGGACAGGGGCCCACGGTATGGCTACACCTTC
CASTFGDRGPRYGYTF
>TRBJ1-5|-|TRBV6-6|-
TGTGCCAGCAGCCAGACATCCCGTCAGCCCCAGCATTTT
CASSQTSRQPQHF
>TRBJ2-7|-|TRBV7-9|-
TGTGCCAGCAGCCAGCACGGCCGGGGCAGCTCCTACGAGCAGTACTTC
CASSQHGRGSSYEQYF
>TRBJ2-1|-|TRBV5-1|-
TGCGCCAGCAGCTTAAGTGGCAGCTTCTACAATGAGCAGTTCTTC
CASSLSGSFYNEQFF
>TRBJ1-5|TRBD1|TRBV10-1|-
TGCGCCAGCAGCGCGGGACAGGGAAACAATCAGCCCCAGCATTTT
CASSAGQGNNQPQHF
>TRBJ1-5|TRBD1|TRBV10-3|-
TGTGCCTCATCGGTGGACAGGGGGAGGTATCAGCCCCAGCATTTT
CASSVDRGRYQPQHF
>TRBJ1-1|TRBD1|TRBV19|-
TGTGCCAGTAGCATACAGGGGCTCGGGAACACTGAAGCTTTCTTT
CASSIQGLGNTEAFF
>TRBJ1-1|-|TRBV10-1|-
TGCGCCAGCAGTGGAGGAAGGGGGATGAACACTGAAGCTTTCTTT
CASSGGRGMNTEAFF
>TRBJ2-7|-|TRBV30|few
TGTGCCCACAAAAGCATGGACGAGCAGTACTTC
CAHKSMDEQYF
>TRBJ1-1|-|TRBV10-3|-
TGTGCCATCAGTGCCAACACTGAAGCTTTCTTT
CAISANTEAFF
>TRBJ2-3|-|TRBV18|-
TGTGCCAGCTCACCAACAGGAGGGGAGGATACGCAGTATTTT
CASSPTGGEDTQYF
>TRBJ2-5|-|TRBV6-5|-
TGTGCCAGCAGGCGAGGGGAGACCCAGTACTTC
CASRRGETQYF
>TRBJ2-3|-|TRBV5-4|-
TGTGCCAGCAGCTTGTCCACCACAGATACGCAGTATTTT
CASSLSTTDTQYF
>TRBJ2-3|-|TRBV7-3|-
TGTGCCAGCAGCCCACAAGCTACCAGCACAGATACGCAGTATTTT
CASSPQATSTDTQYF
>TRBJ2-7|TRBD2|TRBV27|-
TGTGCCAGCAGTTTCCTAGCGGGGGCCATCCCGTACGAGCAGTACTTC
CASSFLAGAIPYEQYF
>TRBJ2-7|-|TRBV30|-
TGTGCCTGGAAATCGGACAGACCTTCCTACGAGCAGTACTTC
CAWKSDRPSYEQYF
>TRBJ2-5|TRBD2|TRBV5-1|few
TGCGCCAGCAGCTCTTCCCTAGCGGGAGCTCAGGAGACCCAGTACTTC
CASSSSLAGAQETQYF
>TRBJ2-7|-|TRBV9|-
TGTGCCAGCAGCGCCGGGGGCTACGAGCAGTACTTC
CASSAGGYEQYF
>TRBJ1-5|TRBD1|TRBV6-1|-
TGTGCCAGCGCCGGGACAGGGAGGAATCAGCCCCAGCATTTT
CASAGTGRNQPQHF
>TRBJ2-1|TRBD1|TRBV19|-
TGTGCCAGTTCACGACGGGACAGGGACTACAATGAGCAGTTCTTC
CASSRRDRDYNEQFF
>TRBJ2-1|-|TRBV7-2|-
TGTGCCAGCAGCCCTGTGGGGTGGGGTGAGCAGTTCTTC
CASSPVGWGEQFF
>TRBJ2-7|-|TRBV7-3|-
TGTGCCAGCAGCTTAATGTTGGGGGTCGAGCAGTACTTC
CASSLMLGVEQYF
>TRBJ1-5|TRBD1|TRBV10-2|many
TGCGCCAGCAGCGGACAGGGGGGGGGTCAGCCCCAGCATTTT
CASSGQGGGQPQHF
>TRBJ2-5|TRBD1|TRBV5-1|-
TGCGCCAGCAGCTGGACAGGGAAAGAGACCCAGTACTTC
CASSWTGKETQYF
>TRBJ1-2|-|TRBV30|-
TGTGCCTGGAGCCTTCAGCTTTGGGGGGAGGTTTATGGCTACACCTTC
CAWSLQLWGEVYGYTF
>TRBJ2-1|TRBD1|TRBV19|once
TGTGCCAGTAGAACCCGGGACAGCTCCTACAATGAGCAGTTCTTC
CASRTRDSSYNEQFF